The 19 T cell receptor beta chains given below trace back to one sample, sequenced in a study of response to subunit inactivated influenza vaccine. Using its own MiXCR run on the RT-PCR reads, TCRdb lists one record per CDR3 protein. The sample consists of roughly 550,000 distinct CDR3 sequences, roughly 23% of them appearing once. These sequences were also reported in another study, on T cells expressing NK-cell markers. As that report states: UMIs were included in TCR beta cDNA generated by 5'RACE template switching.

The specimen was CD4+ T cells sorted from PBMCs, collected 12 days after vaccination. All receptors derive from a man in his forties or fifties who received an inactivated influenza vaccine.

J is TRBJ1-2 and V is TRBV3-1; TRBD1 is a possible D gene (5 bases). The CDR3 loop spans 16 amino acids. Germline loops: CDR1 LGHDT, CDR2 YNNKEL (reference sequence). The V end was cut by 1 base, the J end by 0 bases, with 12 bases between. CDR3 nucleotide sequence: TGTGCCAGCAGCCAAGCGGGGACTTTTACTAACTATGGCTACACCTTC. Amino acid sequence: CASSQAGTFTNYGYTF.

This clonotype has at least ten counts. The chain combines TRBV24-1 with TRBJ2-5, with 8 nucleotides matching TRBD1. Per germline, CDR1 KGHDR and CDR2 SFDVKD. The CDR3 runs to 16 residues. V lost 3 bases, J lost 5 bases, and 10 bases stayed unmatched. This CDR3 is CATSDATGAVAETQYF. Written as DNA, the CDR3 is TGTGCCACCAGTGATGCGACAGGGGCGGTTGCGGAGACCCAGTACTTC.

Written as DNA, the CDR3 is TGTGCCAGCAGCCAAGGTCGAAACATCGGAGGCGATGAGCAGTACTTC. Protein product: CASSQGRNIGGDEQYF. The chain links TRBV4-2 to TRBJ2-1; D perhaps matches TRBD2 (5 bases). The end of the DNA is better explained by TRBJ2-7, so the J call may be wrong. The CDR3 totals 16 residues. Germline V gives CDR1 LGHNA, CDR2 YNFKEQ.

In this sample, this clonotype turned up a few times. The chain recombines TRBV5-1 with TRBJ1-4, with 9 positions matching TRBD1. CDR3 length: 19 amino acids. The junction had 10 bases not matched to a gene; V was cut back by 1 base and J by 0 bases. From germline, CDR1 is SGHRS and CDR2 YFSETQ. CDR3 residues: CASSLWGQGSIATNEKLFF. The CDR3 coding sequence is TGCGCCAGCAGCTTGTGGGGACAGGGAAGTATCGCAACTAATGAAAAACTGTTTTTT.

This clonotype was counted a few times. The chain joins TRBV4-2 to TRBJ2-7, with 8 bases fitting TRBD2. Germline CDR1 and CDR2: LGHNA and YNFKEQ. V trimming: 0 bases; J trimming: 9 bases; junction bases outside the gene matches: 4. The CDR3 has 13 amino acids. For the CDR3, the DNA is TGTGCCAGCAGCCAAGAAGTAGCGGGACGGCAGTACTTC. Translated: CASSQEVAGRQYF.

This clonotype has a single count. This rearrangement joins TRBV3-1 to TRBJ1-2; perhaps TRBD1 as D (6 bases). The germline V gene has CDR1 LGHDT and CDR2 YNNKEL (reference sequence). This CDR3 spans 14 amino acids. Trimming removed 4 bases at V and 7 bases at J, with 16 bases between. CDR3 nucleotides: TGTGCCAGCAGCCCGGACAGCGGCTGGAGTGGCTACACCTTC. As protein: CASSPDSGWSGYTF.

The chain carries TRBV7-2 and TRBJ2-4; 7 bases are shared with TRBD1. J gave up 0 bases and V 5 bases, and 7 bases lay outside the gene matches. Germline V gives CDR1 SGHTA, CDR2 FQGNSA. The CDR3 runs to 16 residues. CDR3 sequence: CASSQTGTLAKNIQYF. CDR3 nucleotides: TGTGCCAGCAGCCAGACAGGGACACTAGCCAAAAACATTCAGTACTTC. Together with reference TRBV7-2 and TRBJ2-4, the CDR3 gives the full variable domain: GAGVSQSPSNKVTEKGKDVELRCDPISGHTALYWYRQSLGQGLEFLIYFQGNSAPDKSGLPSDRFSAERTGGSVSTLTIQRTQQEDSAVYLCASSQTGTLAKNIQYFGAGTRLSVL.

The chain links TRBV9 to TRBJ2-2, with D possibly being TRBD1 (7 bases). CDR3 length: 15 amino acids. V shed 0 bases and J shed 8 bases, with 14 bases lying between them. CDR1 SGDLS and CDR2 YYNGEE come from the germline V gene. This CDR3 reads CASSVVVEGAGELFF. The CDR3 DNA is TGTGCCAGCAGCGTAGTTGTGGAGGGGGCTGGGGAGCTGTTTTTT.

The rearrangement links TRBV6-2 or TRBV6-3 to TRBJ1-5, with 7 positions matching TRBD1. Trimming at V came to 2 bases and at J to 5 bases, leaving 3 bases not matched to a gene. CDR1 and CDR2 (germline): MNHEY, SVGEGT. The CDR3 extends over 14 amino acids. The CDR3 coding sequence is TGTGCCAGCAGTTACAGAGGGGGCTATCAGCCCCAGCATTTT. It specifies CASSYRGGYQPQHF.

This chain joins TRBV28 and TRBJ2-7, with TRBD1 matching over 9 bases. The CDR3 consists of 16 residues. The germline CDR1 and CDR2 sequences are MDHEN and SYDVKM. Trimming removed 2 bases from V and 3 bases from J; junction bases left unmatched: 8. The CDR3 region is CASSLGGQGFIYEQYF. The CDR3 DNA reads TGTGCCAGCAGTTTAGGGGGACAGGGTTTTATCTACGAGCAGTACTTC.

The rearrangement joins TRBV12-3 or TRBV12-4 to TRBJ1-4; D is uncertain. Trimming took off 3 bases at V and 2 bases at J, with 7 bases between the two ends. The CDR3 consists of 14 residues. The CDR3 DNA is TGTGCCAGCAGTTTTAGGGCCACTAATGAAAAACTGTTTTTT. Translation gives CASSFRATNEKLFF.

This clonotype was counted at least ten times. The V gene is TRBV12-3 or TRBV12-4, the J gene TRBJ1-2; D is possibly TRBD1 (5 bases). CDR3 length: 13 amino acids. Trimming cost V 3 bases and J 8 bases, with 13 bases left between them. Written as DNA, the CDR3 is TGTGCCAGCAGTTTGACCAGGGTGAAGGGCTACACCTTC. It codes for CASSLTRVKGYTF.

This chain joins TRBV12-3 or TRBV12-4 and TRBJ2-1; TRBD2 agrees at 10 bases. The CDR3 consists of 15 residues. The V and J ends lost 5 bases and 4 bases, in that order; junction bases with no gene match: 5. CDR3 bases: TGTGCCAGCAGTCTTATACTAGCGGGGTACAATGAGCAGTTCTTC. The encoded protein is CASSLILAGYNEQFF.

This clonotype was seen only a few times. The chain combines TRBV3-1 with TRBJ2-5; 7 bases line up with TRBD2. V was pared by 4 bases and J by 3 bases, with 8 bases of the junction left unmatched. CDR3 length: 15 residues. Germline values: CDR1 LGHDT, CDR2 YNNKEL (reference sequence). The CDR3: CASSPEWTRKETQYF. The CDR3 DNA reads TGTGCCAGCAGCCCAGAGTGGACTAGGAAAGAGACCCAGTACTTC.

A few counts support this clonotype. The gene calls are TRBV6-2 or TRBV6-3 and TRBJ1-5; D is unclear. The CDR3 consists of 16 residues. The V gene's germline CDR1 is MNHEY and CDR2 SVGEGT. Trimming stripped 5 bases from V and 0 bases from J, with 14 bases between. The CDR3 DNA sequence: TGTGCCAGCAGTCGATTCCGGACGGATAGCAATCAGCCCCAGCATTTT. Residues: CASSRFRTDSNQPQHF.

This chain joins TRBV4-1 and TRBJ1-1; D might be TRBD1 (5 bases). V shed 0 bases and J shed 3 bases, with 8 bases lying between them. The CDR3 is made up of 14 amino acids. The germline CDR1 and CDR2 sequences are MGHRA and YSYEKL. The CDR3 reads CASSQEVRDTEAFF. Here the CDR3 DNA reads TGCGCCAGCAGCCAAGAAGTCAGGGACACTGAAGCTTTCTTT.

This chain connects TRBV18 to TRBJ2-1; 7 nucleotides match TRBD2. V was pared by 3 bases and J by 7 bases, with 3 bases of the junction left unmatched. CDR3 length: 13 amino acids. Germline V gene lookup returns CDR1 KGHSH and CDR2 LQKENI. This chain's CDR3 is CASSPSGINEQFF. The CDR3 DNA reads TGTGCCAGCTCACCCAGCGGGATTAATGAGCAGTTCTTC.

The chain uses TRBV6-1 and TRBJ2-5; 7 positions match TRBD2. Losses at the gene ends were 2 bases for V and 2 bases for J; bases not matched to a gene: 5. The CDR3 contains 15 residues. Per germline, CDR1 MNHNS and CDR2 SASEGT. DNA for the CDR3: TGTGCCAGCAGTGAACCCGGGACTATTCAAGAGACCCAGTACTTC. Encoded protein: CASSEPGTIQETQYF.

The chain is built from TRBV29-1 and TRBJ1-2; 7 bases align to TRBD1. V was pared by 7 bases and J by 4 bases, with 9 bases of the junction left unmatched. Germline V gives CDR1 SQVTM, CDR2 ANQGSEA. CDR3 size: 13 residues. The CDR3 DNA is TGCAGCGCCGGGGACAGAAGGCTCTATGGCTACACCTTC. This translates into CSAGDRRLYGYTF.